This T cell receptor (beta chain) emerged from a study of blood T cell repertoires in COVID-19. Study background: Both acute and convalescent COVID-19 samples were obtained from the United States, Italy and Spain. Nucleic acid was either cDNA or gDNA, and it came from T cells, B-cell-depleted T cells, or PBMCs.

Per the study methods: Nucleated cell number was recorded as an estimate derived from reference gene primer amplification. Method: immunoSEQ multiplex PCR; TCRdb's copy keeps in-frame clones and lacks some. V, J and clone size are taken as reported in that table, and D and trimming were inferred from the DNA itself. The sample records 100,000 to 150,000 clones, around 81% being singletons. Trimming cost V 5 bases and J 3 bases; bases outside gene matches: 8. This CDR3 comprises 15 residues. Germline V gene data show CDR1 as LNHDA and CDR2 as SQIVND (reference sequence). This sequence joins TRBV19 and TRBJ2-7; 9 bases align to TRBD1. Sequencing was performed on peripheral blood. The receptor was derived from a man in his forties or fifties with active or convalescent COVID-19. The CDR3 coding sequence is TGTGCCAGTAGTTTCCCGGGACAGGGACGCTACGAGCAGTACTTC. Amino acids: CASSFPGQGRYEQYF. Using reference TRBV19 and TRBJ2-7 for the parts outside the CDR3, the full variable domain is DGGITQSPKYLFRKEGQNVTLSCEQNLNHDAMYWYRQDPGQGLRLIYYSQIVNDFQKGDIAEGYSVSREKKESFPLTVTSAQKNPTAFYLCASSFPGQGRYEQYFGPGTRLTVT.